A single sample is the source of the 3 T cell receptor beta chains below, sequenced in a study of identical twins. TCRdb reprocessed the 5' RACE reads with MiXCR, giving one entry per CDR3 protein. Of fewer than 650,000 distinct CDR3 sequences listed, 7.5% to 10% are singletons. These data also formed part of another study, on yellow fever vaccine responses in identical twins.

The sequenced sample was PBMCs. The receptors come from a young woman in good health.

This clonotype has a count of ten or more. The CDR3 nucleotides are TGTGCCAGCAGTTTAGGGAATTCTAACTATGGCTACACCTTC. It codes for CASSLGNSNYGYTF. The chain links TRBV12-3 or TRBV12-4 to TRBJ1-2, with D uncertain. The V end was cut by 1 base, the J end by 0 bases, with 6 bases between. The CDR3 has 14 residues.

This clonotype was seen only a few times. The chain links TRBV24-1 to TRBJ2-1; 7 bases fit TRBD2. Germline V gene sequence: CDR1 KGHDR, CDR2 SFDVKD. The CDR3 covers 17 residues. The V and J ends lost 4 bases and 9 bases, in that order; junction bases with no gene match: 17. The CDR3 sequence: CATSDPGAAGGRTEQFF. CDR3 in DNA: TGTGCCACCAGTGACCCCGGCGCCGCAGGCGGGAGAACTGAGCAGTTCTTC.

The chain employs TRBV29-1 and TRBJ1-1; tentative D call: TRBD1 (6 bases). The germline V gene encodes CDR1 SQVTM and CDR2 ANQGSEA. CDR3 length equals 16 residues. V was cut by 2 bases and J by 4 bases, with 20 bases left in between. CDR3 in DNA: TGCAGCGTTGAACGAGGTGGGGGGGCCGTAGGCACTGAAGCTTTCTTT. Encoded protein: CSVERGGGAVGTEAFF. The full variable domain, with the rest looked up from reference TRBV29-1 and TRBJ1-1, is SAVISQKPSRDICQRGTSLTIQCQVDSQVTMMFWYRQQPGQSLTLIATANQGSEATYESGFVIDKFPISRPNLTFSTLTVSNMSPEDSSIYLCSVERGGGAVGTEAFFGQGTRLTVV.